The clone carrying this TCR beta chain was counted ten times or more. The antigen is not known. This sample was taken from a study of early T cells in non-severe SARS-CoV-2 infection. Overall study: Sequencing input comprised bulk RNA from unsorted whole blood; chain pairing was not available. Overall study results and limits: Anti-spike CD8 responses were favored by VDJdb matching, which missed private and CD4 specificities.

TCRdb reprocessed the 5' RACE reads via MiXCR and lists one record per CDR3 protein. Among tens of thousands of distinct CDR3 sequences, around 13% were seen once, and the ten largest hold roughly 4.7%. The length of the CDR3 is 14 residues. Germline CDR1 reads SEHNR; CDR2 reads FQNEAQ (reference sequence). Trimming cost V 5 bases and J 6 bases, with 16 bases left between them. This TCR came from an adult who was a healthcare worker with PCR-confirmed SARS-CoV-2 infection or an uninfected control (not recorded which). What was sequenced was whole blood. The chain carries TRBV7-9 and TRBJ2-5; a weak D match, TRBD1 (5 bases). The CDR3 sequence: CASSPRQPQQTQYF. The CDR3 DNA sequence: TGTGCCAGCAGCCCGCGACAGCCTCAACAGACCCAGTACTTC.